Below, one TCR beta chain is given with its context. The data originate from a study of Ad26.COV2.S vaccination and SARS-CoV-2 variants. Study summary: Ad26.COV2.S shots went into the muscle once or twice, 56 days apart.

The assay was immunoSEQ multiplex PCR, and TCRdb's table has in-frame clones only and misses some. The sample carries around 350,000 clones, around 84% recorded once. The treatment: 15 to 20 received Ad26.COV2.S at low or high dose, single or two shots; 5 received placebo; per-sample allocation not given. Sampling took place 63 days after the first vaccine or placebo injection. Wuhan-strain spike was delivered by a replication-incompetent Ad26 vector. The starting material was peripheral blood, obtained in a trial of Ad26.COV2.S vaccine versus placebo. The clonotype was recovered from a person between 18 and 60 years old who received the Ad26.COV2.S COVID-19 vaccine or a placebo.

CDR3 in DNA: TGTGCCAGCACCGGCCTCGGGAGTAAGGGCAATGAGCAGTTCTTC. As protein: CASTGLGSKGNEQFF. The chain is built from TRBV14 and TRBJ2-1, with a tentative D call TRBD2 (6 bases). This CDR3 region has 15 residues. V was cut by 7 bases and J by 6 bases, with 19 bases left in between. Germline values: CDR1 SGHDN, CDR2 FVKESK. The full variable domain, in which reference TRBV14 and TRBJ2-1 provide the parts outside the CDR3, is EAGVTQFPSHSVIEKGQTVTLRCDPISGHDNLYWYRRVMGKEIKFLLHFVKESKQDESGMPNNRFLAERTGGTYSTLKVQPAELEDSGVYFCASTGLGSKGNEQFFGPGTRLTVL.